These T cell receptor beta chains were read from a single sample in a study of beta chain features in type 1 diabetes. This table comes from immunoSEQ multiplex PCR, and its TCRdb copy is limited to in-frame clones, with some not included. Found here are under 350,000 clones, approximately 25% of them singletons; the top ten hold about 0.012%. Sequencing was performed on naive CD4+ T cells from blood. These receptors came from a woman aged 25 to 39 with type 1 diabetes. CDR3s include the opening cysteine and the closing phenylalanine or tryptophan. A D gene is named only where the DNA matches it firmly. Clone size, where shown, is once, few, many, or a class for clones that have expanded.

v_gene	j_gene	abundance	d_gene	CDR3nt	CDR3aa
TRBV4-2	TRBJ2-3	NA	NA	TGTGCCAGCAGCCAAGATAAGCGGGTCACAGATACGCAGTATTTT	CASSQDKRVTDTQYF
TRBV15	TRBJ1-2	NA	TRBD1	TGTGCCACCAGCCGGGACAGTTTATTCGGCTACACCTTC	CATSRDSLFGYTF
TRBV14	TRBJ1-2	NA	NA	TGTGCCAGCAGCCAAGAGGACAGATTCTATGGCTACACCTTC	CASSQEDRFYGYTF
TRBV2	TRBJ1-5	NA	NA	TGTGCCAGCAGTGAGAATGGGCCCCGTAGCAATCAGCCCCAGCATTTT	CASSENGPRSNQPQHF
TRBV11-2	TRBJ2-1	few	NA	TGTGCCAGCAGCTTAGTCGCGGGATACAACTCCTACAATGAGCAGTTCTTC	CASSLVAGYNSYNEQFF
TRBV9	TRBJ2-1	few	NA	TGTGCCAGCACCAGTAGGGGGGAGGGCAATGAGCAGTTCTTC	CASTSRGEGNEQFF
TRBV28	TRBJ2-5	few	NA	TGTGCCAGCAATGAGGGGAGGCAAGAGACCCAGTACTTC	CASNEGRQETQYF
TRBV7-3	TRBJ2-1	once	NA	TGTGCCAGCAGCCTGGAGGGAGGCGGAGACAATGAGCAGTTCTTC	CASSLEGGGDNEQFF
TRBV10-2	TRBJ2-3	NA	TRBD2	TGCGCCAGCAGTGCTGGGAGCGGGGTCCTATTCACAGATACGCAGTATTTT	CASSAGSGVLFTDTQYF
TRBV5-4	TRBJ2-5	NA	TRBD1	TGTGCCAGCAGCCCGACAGGGGGCGCGGGACAAGAGACCCAGTACTTC	CASSPTGGAGQETQYF
TRBV5-1	TRBJ2-1	NA	TRBD2	TGCGCCAGCAGCTTTCTAGCGGGAGTTGGTAATGAGCAGTTCTTC	CASSFLAGVGNEQFF
TRBV30	TRBJ1-1	few	NA	TGTGCCTGGAACCGACCGGGGGGGGAAGCTTTCTTT	CAWNRPGGEAFF
TRBV4-1	TRBJ1-5	few	NA	TGCGCCAGCAGCCAAGGGGCCCTTGAGCCCCAGCATTTT	CASSQGALEPQHF
TRBV6-5	TRBJ1-1	NA	NA	TGTGCCAGCTCGAGGGCTTCCGCGGACACTGAAGCTTTCTTT	CASSRASADTEAFF
TRBV30	TRBJ1-5	NA	NA	TGTGCCTGGAGTGTAGGTGGGCCAAGGCCCCAGCATTTT	CAWSVGGPRPQHF
TRBV6-1	TRBJ1-1	NA	NA	TGTGCCAGCAGTGTCGGGGGGATTAGCACTGAAGCTTTCTTT	CASSVGGISTEAFF
TRBV18	TRBJ2-2	NA	NA	TGTGCCAGCTCACCACCATCAGGGGCCGCGAACACCGGGGAGCTGTTTTTT	CASSPPSGAANTGELFF
TRBV7-3	TRBJ2-3	few	NA	TGTGCCAGCAGCTCACAGAGCACAGATACGCAGTATTTT	CASSSQSTDTQYF
TRBV19	TRBJ2-7	few	NA	TGTGCCAGTAGTATAGGGGCCAGTCTCTCCTACGAGCAGTACTTC	CASSIGASLSYEQYF
TRBV29-1	TRBJ2-1	NA	NA	TGCAGCGTTGAGAACGGCCCCAGGAATGAGCAGTTCTTC	CSVENGPRNEQFF
TRBV30	TRBJ1-1	NA	NA	TGTGCCTGGAGTGTATCCAGGGCCACTTTCTTT	CAWSVSRATFF
TRBV7-9	TRBJ2-4	NA	TRBD1	TGTGCCAGCAGCTTAGCAACGGGACAGGACAAAAACATTCAGTACTTC	CASSLATGQDKNIQYF
TRBV30	TRBJ1-2	few	NA	TGTGCCTGGAGTGTACTAGCTGAGAGCTATGGCTACACCTTC	CAWSVLAESYGYTF
TRBV7-9	TRBJ1-1	NA	NA	TGTGCCAGCAGCTTAGCACGGGGGAACACTGAAGCTTTCTTT	CASSLARGNTEAFF
TRBV5-1	TRBJ1-2	few	NA	TGCGCCAGCAGCTTGAGTCAGGGGTCGTATGGCTACACCTTC	CASSLSQGSYGYTF
TRBV28	TRBJ2-7	NA	NA	TGTATCACCGGGACTCCCGCCTACGAGCAGTACTTC	CITGTPAYEQYF
TRBV29-1	TRBJ1-4	few	NA	TGCAGCGTTGAGGGGCAGGGAAGGGAAAAACTGTTTTTT	CSVEGQGREKLFF
TRBV20-1	TRBJ2-1	NA	NA	TGCAGTGCTGAACGAGGAGAGCAGTTCTTC	CSAERGEQFF
TRBV28	TRBJ2-7	few	TRBD1	TGTGCCAGCAGTTCCCCTAGGACAGGGGTTCGATACGAGCAGTACTTC	CASSSPRTGVRYEQYF
TRBV6-5	TRBJ1-2	few	TRBD1	TGTGCCAGCAGTTACTCAAGACAGGGTTCCCGTGGCTACACCTTC	CASSYSRQGSRGYTF
TRBV5-1	TRBJ2-1	NA	TRBD2	TGCGCCAGCAGCTTGCAGGAGACTAGCGGGACTAATGAGCAGTTCTTC	CASSLQETSGTNEQFF
TRBV18	TRBJ2-5	NA	NA	TGTGCCAGCTCACCGCGGGATCAAGAGACCCAGTACTTC	CASSPRDQETQYF
TRBV9	TRBJ2-1	NA	TRBD1	TGTGCCAGCAGCAAAACAGGGGGTGCGCACTACAATGAGCAGTTCTTC	CASSKTGGAHYNEQFF
TRBV18	TRBJ1-2	NA	TRBD1	TGTGCCAGCTCACCACAGGGCGACAGACAGGGCTATGGCTACACCTTC	CASSPQGDRQGYGYTF
TRBV30	TRBJ2-1	NA	TRBD2	TGTGCCTGGAGGGGACTAGCGGGAGGGTCAGGCAACAATGAGCAGTTCTTC	CAWRGLAGGSGNNEQFF
TRBV30	TRBJ1-1	few	NA	TGTGCCTGGAGTGGACTGAAGGGGGTCGACACTGAAGCTTTCTTT	CAWSGLKGVDTEAFF
TRBV2	TRBJ2-3	few	NA	TGTGCCAGCAGCCGAGAGAGCACAGATACGCAGTATTTT	CASSRESTDTQYF
TRBV18	TRBJ2-7	few	NA	TGTGCCAGCTCACCGCGGAGGGAAACCTACGAGCAGTACTTC	CASSPRRETYEQYF
TRBV10-3	TRBJ1-2	once	NA	TGTGCCATCAGTGAGTCTGGGGGCAACTATGGCTACACCTTC	CAISESGGNYGYTF
TRBV29-1	TRBJ2-1	NA	TRBD2	TGCAGCGTCGGACTAAGCGGGAGAGGTACTGAGCAGTTCTTC	CSVGLSGRGTEQFF
TRBV15	TRBJ2-2	few	NA	TGTGCCACCAGCAGAGCAGGGTCTGCCGGGGAGCTGTTTTTT	CATSRAGSAGELFF
TRBV30	TRBJ1-2	NA	TRBD1	TGTGCCTGGAGCGGACAGGGGTGGGATGGCTACACCTTC	CAWSGQGWDGYTF
TRBV2	TRBJ1-1	NA	NA	TGTGCCAGCAGGAAGGACACCGACCCTGAAGCTTTCTTT	CASRKDTDPEAFF
TRBV28	TRBJ2-2	NA	TRBD2	TGTGCCAGCAGTTTACCTATGGGACTAGCGGGAGGGGACACCGGGGAGCTGTTTTTT	CASSLPMGLAGGDTGELFF
TRBV6-5	TRBJ2-7	few	NA	TGTGCCAGAGCCGAGCAGTACTTC	CARAEQYF
TRBV4-2	TRBJ2-7	NA	NA	TGTGCCAGCAGTTCTGACAGGACCCTCTACGAGCAGTACTTC	CASSSDRTLYEQYF
TRBV9	TRBJ2-3	NA	TRBD2	TGTGCCAGCAGCGGAACTAGCGGGGGGACAGATACGCAGTATTTT	CASSGTSGGTDTQYF
TRBV19	TRBJ1-1	NA	NA	TGTGCCAGTAGTATCGGGGGACGGATTAACACTGAAGCTTTCTTT	CASSIGGRINTEAFF
TRBV7-9	TRBJ2-7	NA	TRBD1	TGTGCCAGCAGCTTAGTGGGACAGGGCTCCTACGAGCAGTACTTC	CASSLVGQGSYEQYF
TRBV11-1	TRBJ1-2	NA	NA	TGTGCCAGCAGCTTCACCTCGGCTAACTATGGCTACACCTTC	CASSFTSANYGYTF
TRBV30	TRBJ1-5	few	NA	TGTGCCTGGAGTAGGACAGGCAATCAGCCCCAGCATTTT	CAWSRTGNQPQHF
TRBV4-1	TRBJ2-5	few	NA	TGCGCCAGCAGCCAATCTAGCGCACAAGAGACCCAGTACTTC	CASSQSSAQETQYF